This passage covers 23 T cell receptor beta chains from one sample sequenced in a study of blood T cell repertoires in COVID-19. Sequencing was performed with immunoSEQ multiplex PCR; in TCRdb, only in-frame clones are kept and a portion is missing. In the table there are around 290,000 clones, over 75% of which are singletons. The sample taken for sequencing was peripheral blood. These receptors were collected from a woman aged 45-65 years who had recovered from COVID-19.

The chain couples TRBV3-1 (or the pseudogene TRBV3-2) to TRBJ1-1, with 8 nucleotides matching TRBD1. This CDR3 spans 16 amino acids. V dropped 2 bases and J dropped 0; count of bases not matched to a gene: 5. Germline values: CDR1 LGHDT, CDR2 YNNKEL (reference sequence). CDR3 loop: CASSQYRGELNTEAFF. The DNA of the CDR3 is TGTGCCAGCAGCCAATACAGGGGGGAATTGAACACTGAAGCTTTCTTT.

The V call is TRBV10-1, the J call TRBJ2-3, with D hard to call. V was shortened by 1 base and J by 5 bases, with 4 bases between the two germline ends. CDR1 is WNHNN and CDR2 is SYGVQD in the germline V gene (reference sequence). CDR3 length equals 12 residues. DNA for the CDR3: TGCGCCAGCAGTGAGTTAGTAGATACGCAGTATTTT. Residues: CASSELVDTQYF.

The rearrangement links TRBV18 to TRBJ2-2; 12 positions match TRBD2. Germline V lookup: CDR1 KGHSH, CDR2 LQKENI. The CDR3 runs 15 residues. Germline trimming cut 4 bases from V and 3 bases from J; bases unmatched to any gene: 0. Here the CDR3 DNA reads TGTGCCAGCTCACGACTAGCGGGAGACACCGGGGAGCTGTTTTTT. Translation gives CASSRLAGDTGELFF.

This clone has more than one count but fewer than ten. For the CDR3, the DNA is TGCGCCAGCAGCCAAGATCGGACAGGCATCTTCTCTGGGGCCAACGTCCTGACTTTC. Amino acids: CASSQDRTGIFSGANVLTF. The chain has TRBV4-1 and TRBJ2-6; 7 bases match TRBD1. V dropped 0 bases and J dropped 0; count of bases not matched to a gene: 8. Per the germline V gene, CDR1 is MGHRA and CDR2 is YSYEKL. This CDR3 region has 19 residues.

This clone was detected only a few times. The chain combines TRBV6-2 or TRBV6-3 with TRBJ1-1; D remains ambiguous. Trimming shortened V by 1 base and J by 4 bases, and 7 bases separated the two germline ends. Germline lookup yields CDR1 MNHEY and CDR2 SVGEGT. This CDR3 is built from 13 residues. The chain's CDR3 is CASSYWAGTEAFF. The DNA for the CDR3 is TGTGCCAGCAGTTACTGGGCGGGCACTGAAGCTTTCTTT.

This chain joins TRBV13 and TRBJ2-1; 9 bases fit TRBD2. Trimming removed 1 base from V and 3 bases from J; junction bases left unmatched: 4. CDR3 length: 16 amino acids. CDR1 PRHDT and CDR2 FYEKMQ come from the germline V gene (reference sequence). The CDR3 protein is CASSLATSGSYNEQFF. CDR3 nucleotide sequence: TGTGCCAGCAGCTTAGCGACTAGCGGAAGCTACAATGAGCAGTTCTTC.

This chain links TRBV7-2 with TRBJ2-5; the D gene is possibly TRBD2 (6 bases). The V gene's germline CDR1 is SGHTA and CDR2 FQGNSA. The CDR3 length is 13 residues. Trimming took off 5 bases at V and 3 bases at J, with 10 bases between the two ends. The CDR3 DNA is TGTGCCAGCAGCCGGGGACTTGAAGAGACCCAGTACTTC. It encodes CASSRGLEETQYF.

The J gene is TRBJ2-7, the V gene TRBV2; 14 bases are shared with TRBD2. Germline V CDR1 and CDR2: SNHLY, FYNNEI. CDR3 length: 15 residues. J was trimmed by 6 bases and V by 6 bases; bases with no gene match: 7. The CDR3 DNA follows: TGTGCCAGCAGAGCCGGGACTAGCGGGGGTGGCGAGCAGTACTTC. Its translation: CASRAGTSGGGEQYF.

Only one count was recorded for this clone. V usage is TRBV4-3 and J usage is TRBJ2-1; D unresolved. V lost 0 bases and J 4 bases, leaving 13 bases between the germline ends. CDR1 and CDR2 from the germline V gene are LGHNA and YSLEER. The CDR3 is 16 amino acids. The CDR3 here is CASSQDVAPVYNEQFF. CDR3 coding DNA: TGCGCCAGCAGCCAAGACGTGGCTCCCGTTTACAATGAGCAGTTCTTC.

CDR3 sequence: CASTLSRENEQYF. CDR3 coding DNA: TGTGCCAGCACCCTAAGCAGGGAAAACGAGCAGTACTTC. The V call is TRBV2, the J call TRBJ2-7, with TRBD1 as a possible D gene (5 bases). The germline V gene has CDR1 SNHLY and CDR2 FYNNEI. With 7 bases removed from V and 5 bases from J, the gap between germline ends came to 15 bases. This CDR3 is 13 amino acids long.

The V gene is TRBV4-3, the J gene TRBJ2-6; no clear D gene. Germline CDR1 is LGHNA and CDR2 is YSLEER. The CDR3 extends over 15 amino acids. The V gene lost 1 base and the J gene lost 0 bases, with 4 bases spanning the gap. CDR3 nucleotide sequence: TGCGCCAGCAGCCAAGGTAGCTCTGGGGCCAACGTCCTGACTTTC. Its protein product is CASSQGSSGANVLTF.

The chain employs TRBV19 and TRBJ1-2; TRBD1 might be the D (6 bases). With 5 bases removed from V and 3 bases from J, the gap between germline ends came to 13 bases. CDR1 and CDR2 from the germline V gene are LNHDA and SQIVND (reference sequence). The CDR3 has 14 residues. CDR3 DNA sequence: TGTGCCAGTAGTGGCCAGGGGAGGGACTATGGCTACACCTTC. It encodes CASSGQGRDYGYTF.

The gene calls are TRBV7-2 and TRBJ2-7; maybe TRBD1 (5 bases). Germline CDR1 reads SGHTA; CDR2 reads FQGNSA. This CDR3 is 15 amino acids long. V lost 6 bases and J lost 3, with 18 bases in between. The CDR3 DNA reads TGTGCCAGCAGACTTAGTAGATCGACAGTCTACGAGCAGTACTTC. Translated, it gives CASRLSRSTVYEQYF.

The V and J genes are TRBV4-1 and TRBJ1-2; TRBD1 might be the D (6 bases). Germline CDR1 MGHRA, CDR2 YSYEKL. The CDR3 is 16 amino acids. Trimming took off 4 bases at V and 8 bases at J, with 23 bases between the two ends. The CDR3: CASSLTPRDISTGYTF. The DNA for the CDR3 is TGCGCCAGCAGCCTTACTCCCCGGGACATTTCGACGGGCTACACCTTC.

Only one count was recorded for this clone. The V call is TRBV5-1, the J call TRBJ1-4, with 9 bases lining up with TRBD1. Losses at the gene ends were 3 bases for V and 7 bases for J; bases not matched to a gene: 13. The CDR3 runs 17 residues. Germline V gene sequence: CDR1 SGHRS, CDR2 YFSETQ. CDR3: CASSYGTGRTYVEKLFF. The CDR3 bases are TGCGCCAGCAGCTACGGGACAGGGAGGACCTACGTTGAAAAACTGTTTTTT.

The rearrangement uses TRBV7-2 and TRBJ1-2, with D hard to call. Germline V gene sequence: CDR1 SGHTA, CDR2 FQGNSA. The CDR3 consists of 16 residues. Trimming removed 2 bases at V and 5 bases at J, with 18 bases between. CDR3 in amino acids: CASSLTLRGIGYGYTF. The DNA for the CDR3 is TGTGCCAGCAGCTTAACGCTGCGAGGGATTGGGTATGGCTACACCTTC.

The rearrangement joins TRBV28 to TRBJ1-1, with D maybe TRBD1 (5 bases). The CDR3 sequence is 13 residues long. Germline assignment: CDR1 MDHEN and CDR2 SYDVKM. Trimming left V 7 bases short and J 4 bases short, with 13 bases between. The CDR3 DNA follows: TGTGCCAGCACCCCAGTGGGGCGCACTGAAGCTTTCTTT. Amino acids: CASTPVGRTEAFF.

The chain links TRBV18 to TRBJ1-1; D call uncertain. Germline V gene lookup returns CDR1 KGHSH and CDR2 LQKENI. The ends were cut back, 3 bases at V and 0 bases at J, with 8 bases in the middle. CDR3 length equals 14 residues. The CDR3 protein is CASSPGFLNTEAFF. CDR3 coding DNA: TGTGCCAGCTCACCCGGTTTTTTGAACACTGAAGCTTTCTTT.

This clone showed up just once. This chain joins TRBV30 and TRBJ2-1; 8 bases fit TRBD2. CDR1 is GTSNPN, CDR2 SVGIG, per germline (reference sequence). The CDR3 contains 15 residues. Trimming took 4 bases from V and 4 from J; bases not matched to a gene: 9. The CDR3: CAWKRGRASYNEQFF. CDR3 bases: TGTGCCTGGAAGCGGGGGCGGGCCTCTTACAATGAGCAGTTCTTC.

This chain links TRBV6-5 with TRBJ1-1; D might be TRBD1 (5 bases). This CDR3 comprises 15 residues. Germline CDR1 reads MNHEY; CDR2 reads SVGAGI. Trimming shortened V by 4 bases and J by 3 bases, and 15 bases separated the two germline ends. CDR3 nucleotide sequence: TGTGCCAGCAGTTTGGGGTACCGGGGGGACACTGAAGCTTTCTTT. It yields the protein CASSLGYRGDTEAFF.

About this clone: Its ends do not fully match the called genes, so a read error is possible. The V and J genes are TRBV19 and TRBJ1-1, with 8 bases identical to TRBD1. From germline, CDR1 is LNHDA and CDR2 SQIVND (reference sequence). This CDR3 has 13 amino acids. The CDR3 protein is CASNIDRGTEAFF. The DNA for the CDR3 is TGTGCCAGTAATATAGACAGGGGCACTGAAGCTTTCTTT.

This rearrangement joins TRBV28 to TRBJ2-7, with 11 bases matching TRBD2. Germline assignment: CDR1 MDHEN and CDR2 SYDVKM. This CDR3 comprises 14 residues. With 6 bases clipped from V and 1 base from J, the junction kept 2 bases outside the gene matches. CDR3 loop: CASRRLAGSYEQYF. CDR3 coding DNA: TGTGCCAGCAGACGACTAGCGGGATCCTACGAGCAGTACTTC.

V gene TRBV5-5 combines with J gene TRBJ1-5; possible D gene TRBD1, 6 bases. CDR3 length: 15 residues. Germline CDR1 is SGHKS and CDR2 is YYEKEE (reference sequence). The V end lost 0 bases, the J end lost 0 bases, and 7 bases lay between the germline ends. DNA for the CDR3: TGTGCCAGCAGCTTGGGGGGGCATAGCAATCAGCCCCAGCATTTT. The encoded protein is CASSLGGHSNQPQHF.